The rows below give T cell receptor beta chains drawn from one sample of a study of blood T cell repertoires in COVID-19. Sequenced by immunoSEQ multiplex PCR; TCRdb stores in-frame clones only, minus some. This table has 150,000 or so clones, roughly 84% appearing once. The material sequenced was PBMCs or T cells enriched from blood (not recorded which). The receptors derive from a man aged 45 to 65 who had recovered from COVID-19. The CDR3 runs from the conserved cysteine through the conserved F or W. Fields, in order: clone size, V gene, J gene, D gene, CDR3 protein, CDR3 DNA. D genes are given only for firm matches. Clone size is stated in some rows and not others, as once, few, many or a class when expanded.

.,TRBV24-1,TRBJ1-4,TRBD1,CATSARTGRPGTNEKLFF,TGTGCCACCAGTGCCCGGACAGGGAGACCGGGAACTAATGAAAAACTGTTTTTT
.,TRBV24-1,TRBJ2-3,.,CATSPRGGADTQYF,TGTGCCACCAGTCCTAGGGGGGGGGCCGATACGCAGTATTTT
.,TRBV29-1,TRBJ1-4,TRBD1,CSVAPGGAANEKLFF,TGCAGCGTCGCTCCAGGGGGCGCAGCTAATGAAAAACTGTTTTTT
.,TRBV2,TRBJ2-2,.,CASSEKYDSTGELFF,TGTGCCAGCAGTGAAAAGTATGACAGTACCGGGGAGCTGTTTTTT
.,TRBV29-1,TRBJ1-2,.,CSAGHNNGYTF,TGCAGCGCCGGCCACAATAACGGCTACACCTTC
.,TRBV6-5,TRBJ2-1,TRBD1,CASSYPQGALSEQFF,TGTGCCAGCAGTTACCCACAGGGGGCGCTTTCTGAGCAGTTCTTC
.,TRBV27,TRBJ1-6,TRBD1,CASRTDRAYNSPLHF,TGTGCCAGCAGGACGGACAGGGCCTATAATTCACCCCTCCACTTT
.,TRBV2,TRBJ1-2,.,CASKPANYGYTF,TGTGCCAGCAAGCCTGCTAACTATGGCTACACCTTC
.,TRBV29-1,TRBJ1-2,.,CSVGRGGGNYGYTF,TGCAGCGTTGGGCGTGGGGGAGGTAACTATGGCTACACCTTC
.,TRBV7-9,TRBJ2-5,TRBD1,CASSRDRGQTQYF,TGTGCCAGCAGCCGCGACAGGGGACAGACCCAGTACTTC
.,TRBV6-5,TRBJ1-2,TRBD1,CASLGTGRRYGYTF,TGTGCCAGCCTAGGGACAGGTAGAAGATATGGCTACACCTTC
once,TRBV5-6,TRBJ1-1,.,CASSRSTEAFF,TGTGCCAGCAGCCGGAGCACTGAAGCTTTCTTT
.,TRBV19,TRBJ1-2,TRBD1,CASNLGGTGDGYTF,TGTGCCAGTAATTTGGGGGGGACAGGGGATGGCTACACCTTC
few,TRBV2,TRBJ1-5,TRBD1,CASRRQGGDQPQHF,TGTGCCAGCAGAAGACAGGGCGGGGATCAGCCCCAGCATTTT
.,TRBV5-1,TRBJ2-1,TRBD1,CASSLGGGSLGGEQFF,TGCGCCAGCAGCTTGGGAGGGGGCTCTCTCGGTGGTGAGCAGTTCTTC
.,TRBV19,TRBJ2-3,.,CASLRGDTQYF,TGTGCCAGTCTCAGGGGTGATACGCAGTATTTT
many,TRBV19,TRBJ1-5,TRBD1,CASTSRRAGQGGQPQHF,TGTGCCAGCACTTCGAGGAGGGCGGGACAGGGAGGTCAGCCCCAGCATTTT
few,TRBV3-1/TRBV3-2,TRBJ1-5,.,CASSQRESNQPQHF,TGTGCCAGCAGCCAAAGGGAGAGCAATCAGCCCCAGCATTTT
.,TRBV4-1,TRBJ1-1,.,CASSPLRRGYTRGPFF,TGCGCCAGCAGCCCCCTAAGGCGGGGTTACACCCGAGGACCTTTCTTT
.,TRBV30,TRBJ2-3,TRBD1,CAWRRDRVTDTQYF,TGTGCCTGGAGACGGGACAGGGTCACAGATACGCAGTATTTT
.,TRBV14,TRBJ1-6,.,CASSQAGAGVSPLHF,TGTGCCAGCAGCCAAGCAGGGGCTGGAGTTTCACCCCTCCACTTT
.,TRBV19,TRBJ1-6,TRBD1,CASSISTGGWQSPLHF,TGTGCCAGTAGTATATCAACAGGGGGCTGGCAATCACCCCTCCACTTT
.,TRBV18,TRBJ2-3,.,CASSDISTDTQYF,TGTGCCAGCTCAGACATTAGCACAGATACGCAGTATTTT
.,TRBV19,TRBJ2-3,TRBD2,CASSLAGGNTDTQYF,TGTGCCAGTAGCCTAGCGGGGGGCAACACAGATACGCAGTATTTT
.,TRBV2,TRBJ1-2,TRBD1,CASSPGDREFSYGYTF,TGTGCCAGCAGTCCGGGGGACAGGGAGTTTAGCTATGGCTACACCTTC
.,TRBV7-2,TRBJ1-3,TRBD1,CASSHDRGVGNTIYF,TGTGCCAGCAGCCACGACAGGGGAGTTGGAAACACCATATATTTT
.,TRBV28,TRBJ1-4,TRBD1,CASSPGQLGEKLFF,TGTGCCAGCAGCCCGGGACAGCTCGGTGAAAAACTGTTTTTT
.,TRBV7-9,TRBJ2-2,.,CASEPGANTGELFF,TGTGCCAGCGAACCAGGGGCCAATACCGGGGAGCTGTTTTTT
.,TRBV11-2,TRBJ1-4,TRBD1,CASSKTGLPNEKLFF,TGTGCCAGCAGCAAGACAGGGTTGCCTAATGAAAAACTGTTTTTT
.,TRBV11-2,TRBJ1-2,.,CASSLGNRDVGYTF,TGTGCCAGCAGCTTAGGGAACCGGGATGTTGGCTACACCTTC
.,TRBV19,TRBJ1-4,.,CASSIEGLWSTNEKLFF,TGTGCCAGTAGTATAGAAGGACTTTGGTCGACTAATGAAAAACTGTTTTTT
.,TRBV12-3/TRBV12-4,TRBJ1-1,.,CASSRTEGTEAFF,TGTGCCAGCAGTAGGACAGAGGGCACTGAAGCTTTCTTT
.,TRBV3-1/TRBV3-2,TRBJ1-1,.,CASSPLTGGNTEAFF,TGTGCCAGCAGCCCCCTCACGGGTGGGAACACTGAAGCTTTCTTT
.,TRBV28,TRBJ1-3,.,CASSGGGVSSGNTIYF,TGTGCCAGCAGCGGAGGGGGGGTGAGCTCTGGAAACACCATATATTTT
.,TRBV10-1,TRBJ2-3,TRBD1,CASSETGTGTDTQYF,TGCGCCAGCAGTGAAACCGGGACAGGGACAGATACGCAGTATTTT
.,TRBV28,TRBJ2-1,.,CASSRGAGDGLGEQFF,TGTGCCAGCAGTCGCGGGGCGGGCGATGGTTTGGGTGAGCAGTTCTTC
.,TRBV11-1,TRBJ2-5,TRBD1,CASSSSQGASETQYF,TGTGCCAGCAGCTCAAGTCAGGGGGCATCCGAGACCCAGTACTTC
.,TRBV19,TRBJ1-5,.,CASRTAGGGNQPQHF,TGTGCCAGTAGGACGGCGGGGGGTGGCAATCAGCCCCAGCATTTT
.,TRBV6-4,TRBJ1-1,TRBD1,CASSDWGQKNTEAFF,TGTGCCAGCAGTGACTGGGGACAGAAGAACACTGAAGCTTTCTTT
.,TRBV7-8,TRBJ1-1,TRBD1,CASSLQGAGNTEAFF,TGTGCCAGCAGCTTACAGGGGGCCGGGAACACTGAAGCTTTCTTT
.,TRBV29-1,TRBJ1-2,.,CSVVRGVGYGYTF,TGCAGCGTTGTTCGGGGGGTAGGCTATGGCTACACCTTC
.,TRBV7-8,TRBJ1-1,.,CASSFTPGGARNTEAFF,TGTGCCAGCAGCTTTACTCCGGGGGGGGCGCGGAACACTGAAGCTTTCTTT
.,TRBV5-1,TRBJ2-5,.,CASSLIIDSQETQYF,TGCGCCAGCAGCTTGATTATCGACTCACAAGAGACCCAGTACTTC
.,TRBV19,TRBJ1-2,TRBD1,CASSGQGLIGGYTF,TGTGCCAGCTCAGGACAGGGGTTGATCGGTGGCTACACCTTC
.,TRBV5-1,TRBJ1-2,.,CASRSTHGDGYTF,TGCGCCAGCCGTTCAACCCACGGAGATGGCTACACCTTC
.,TRBV7-8,TRBJ2-7,.,CASSLDFVGQGRYEQYF,TGTGCCAGCAGCTTAGACTTCGTGGGCCAGGGGCGATACGAGCAGTACTTC
.,TRBV7-9,TRBJ2-3,.,CASSLNLDTQYF,TGTGCCAGCAGCTTAAACTTAGATACGCAGTATTTT
once,TRBV28,TRBJ1-2,.,CASGYYTRGNGYTF,TGTGCCAGCGGCTATTATACGAGGGGGAATGGCTACACCTTC
few,TRBV28,TRBJ2-7,TRBD1,CASSSLLGTGYSYEQYF,TGTGCCAGCAGTTCCCTCCTGGGGACAGGGTACTCCTACGAGCAGTACTTC
.,TRBV3-1/TRBV3-2,TRBJ1-6,.,CASSQGGGPLHF,TGTGCCAGCAGCCAAGGGGGAGGACCCCTCCACTTT
few,TRBV4-1,TRBJ1-2,TRBD1,CASSQVGTGNYGYTF,TGCGCCAGCAGCCAAGTTGGGACAGGGAACTATGGCTACACCTTC
.,TRBV7-2,TRBJ1-1,.,CASSLTVRQAEAFF,TGTGCCAGCAGCTTAACTGTTAGACAGGCTGAAGCTTTCTTT
once,TRBV2,TRBJ2-1,.,CASSEEREQFF,TGTGCCAGCAGTGAGGAGAGGGAGCAGTTCTTC